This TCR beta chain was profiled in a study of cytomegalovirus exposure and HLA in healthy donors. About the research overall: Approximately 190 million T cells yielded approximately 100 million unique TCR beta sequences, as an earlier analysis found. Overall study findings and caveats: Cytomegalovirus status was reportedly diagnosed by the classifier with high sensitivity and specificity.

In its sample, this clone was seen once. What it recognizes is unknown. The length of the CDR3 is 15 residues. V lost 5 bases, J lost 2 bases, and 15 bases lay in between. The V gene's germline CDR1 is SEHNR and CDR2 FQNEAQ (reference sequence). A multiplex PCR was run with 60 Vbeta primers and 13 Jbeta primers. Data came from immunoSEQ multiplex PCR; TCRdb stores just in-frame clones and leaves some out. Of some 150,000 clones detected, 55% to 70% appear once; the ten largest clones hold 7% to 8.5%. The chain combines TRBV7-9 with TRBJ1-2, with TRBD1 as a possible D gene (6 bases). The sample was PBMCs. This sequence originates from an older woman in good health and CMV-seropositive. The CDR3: CASSLQGLENYGYTF. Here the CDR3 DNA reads TGTGCCAGCAGCCTACAGGGACTAGAAAACTATGGCTACACCTTC.